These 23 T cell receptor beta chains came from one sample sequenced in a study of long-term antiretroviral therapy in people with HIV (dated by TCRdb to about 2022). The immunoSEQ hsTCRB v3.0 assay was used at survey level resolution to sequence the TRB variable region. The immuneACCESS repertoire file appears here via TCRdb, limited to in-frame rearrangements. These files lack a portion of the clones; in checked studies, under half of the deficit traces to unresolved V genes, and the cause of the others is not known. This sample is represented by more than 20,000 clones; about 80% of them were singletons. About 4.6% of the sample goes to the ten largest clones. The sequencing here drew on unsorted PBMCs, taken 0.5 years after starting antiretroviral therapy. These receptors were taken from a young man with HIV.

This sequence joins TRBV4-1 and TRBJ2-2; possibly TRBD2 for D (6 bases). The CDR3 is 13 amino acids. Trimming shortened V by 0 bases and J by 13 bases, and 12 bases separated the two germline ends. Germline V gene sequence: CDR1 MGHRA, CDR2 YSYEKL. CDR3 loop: CASSQDWGVLLFF. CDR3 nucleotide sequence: TGCGCCAGCAGCCAAGATTGGGGGGTATTGCTGTTTTTT.

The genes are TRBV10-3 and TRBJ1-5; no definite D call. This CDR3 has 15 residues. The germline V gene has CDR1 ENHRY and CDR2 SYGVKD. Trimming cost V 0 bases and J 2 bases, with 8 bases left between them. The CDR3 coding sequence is TGTGCCATCAGTGAGTCTAGGGCAGGCAATCAGCCCCAGCATTTT. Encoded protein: CAISESRAGNQPQHF.

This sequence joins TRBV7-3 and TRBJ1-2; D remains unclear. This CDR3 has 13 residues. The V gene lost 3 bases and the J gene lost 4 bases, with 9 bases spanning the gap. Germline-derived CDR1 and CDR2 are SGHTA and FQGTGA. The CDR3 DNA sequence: TGTGCCAGCAGCTTCGAGAACTTCTATGGCTACACCTTC. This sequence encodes CASSFENFYGYTF.

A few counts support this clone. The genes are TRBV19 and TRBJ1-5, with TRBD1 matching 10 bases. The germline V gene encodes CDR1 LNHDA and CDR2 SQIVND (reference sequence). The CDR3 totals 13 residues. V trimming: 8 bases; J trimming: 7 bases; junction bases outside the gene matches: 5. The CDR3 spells CASGDRGTQPQHF. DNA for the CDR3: TGTGCCAGTGGGGACAGGGGAACCCAGCCCCAGCATTTT.

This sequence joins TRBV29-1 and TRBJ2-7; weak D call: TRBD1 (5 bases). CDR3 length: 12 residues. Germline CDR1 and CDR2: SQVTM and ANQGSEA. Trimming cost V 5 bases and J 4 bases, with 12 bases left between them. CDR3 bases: TGCAGCGTTACCCAGGGCGTTTACGAGCAGTACTTC. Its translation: CSVTQGVYEQYF.

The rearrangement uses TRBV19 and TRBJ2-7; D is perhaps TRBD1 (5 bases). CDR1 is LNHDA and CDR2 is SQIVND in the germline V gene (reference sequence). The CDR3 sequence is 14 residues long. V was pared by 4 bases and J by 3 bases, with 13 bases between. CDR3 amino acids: CASSSARDDYEQYF. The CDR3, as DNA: TGTGCCAGTAGTAGCGCCAGGGATGACTACGAGCAGTACTTC.

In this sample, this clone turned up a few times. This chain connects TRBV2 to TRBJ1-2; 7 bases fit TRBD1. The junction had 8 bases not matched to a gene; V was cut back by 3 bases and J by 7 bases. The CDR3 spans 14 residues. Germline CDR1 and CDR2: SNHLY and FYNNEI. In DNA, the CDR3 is TGTGCCAGCAGTGATGTGGCCAGGGGGGGTGGCTACACCTTC. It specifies CASSDVARGGGYTF.

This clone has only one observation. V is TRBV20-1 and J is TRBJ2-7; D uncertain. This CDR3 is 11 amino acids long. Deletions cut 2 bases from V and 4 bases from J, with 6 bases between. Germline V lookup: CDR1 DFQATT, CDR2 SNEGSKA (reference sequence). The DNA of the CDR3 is TGCAGTGCTAGATTAGGATACGAGCAGTACTTC. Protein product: CSARLGYEQYF.

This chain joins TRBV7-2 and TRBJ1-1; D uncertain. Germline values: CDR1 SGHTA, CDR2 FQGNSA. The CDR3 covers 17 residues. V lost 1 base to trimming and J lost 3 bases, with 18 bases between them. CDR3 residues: CASSLVGLFLGHTEAFF. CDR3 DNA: TGTGCCAGCAGCTTAGTAGGACTCTTCCTCGGGCACACTGAAGCTTTCTTT.

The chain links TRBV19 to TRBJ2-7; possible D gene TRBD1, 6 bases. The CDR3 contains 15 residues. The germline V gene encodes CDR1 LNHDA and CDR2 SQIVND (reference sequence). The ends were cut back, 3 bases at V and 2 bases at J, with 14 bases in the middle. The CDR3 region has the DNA TGTGCCAGTAGTATGACGACAGGACCCACCTACGAGCAGTACTTC. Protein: CASSMTTGPTYEQYF. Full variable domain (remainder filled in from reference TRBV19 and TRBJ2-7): DGGITQSPKYLFRKEGQNVTLSCEQNLNHDAMYWYRQDPGQGLRLIYYSQIVNDFQKGDIAEGYSVSREKKESFPLTVTSAQKNPTAFYLCASSMTTGPTYEQYFGPGTRLTVT.

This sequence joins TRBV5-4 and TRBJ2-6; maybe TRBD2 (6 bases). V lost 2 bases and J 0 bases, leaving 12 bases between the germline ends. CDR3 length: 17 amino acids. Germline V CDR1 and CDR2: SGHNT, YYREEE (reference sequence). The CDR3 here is CASSFGGRSSGANVLTF. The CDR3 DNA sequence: TGTGCCAGCAGCTTTGGGGGGAGGTCCTCTGGGGCCAACGTCCTGACTTTC.

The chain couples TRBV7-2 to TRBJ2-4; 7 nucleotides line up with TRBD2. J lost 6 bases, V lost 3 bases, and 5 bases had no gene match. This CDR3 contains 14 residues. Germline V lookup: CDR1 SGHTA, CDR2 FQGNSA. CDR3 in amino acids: CASSLSGTINIQYF. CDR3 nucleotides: TGTGCCAGCAGCTTGAGCGGGACCATAAACATTCAGTACTTC.

Here the CDR3 DNA reads TGTGCCAGCAGCTTAGGGTCTAGCGGGGCCTACGAGCAGTACTTC. This translates into CASSLGSSGAYEQYF. The gene calls are TRBV7-3 and TRBJ2-7; 9 nucleotides align to TRBD2. The CDR3 covers 15 residues. Germline V gene data show CDR1 as SGHTA and CDR2 as FQGTGA. J was trimmed by 2 bases and V by 2 bases; bases with no gene match: 4. Combining the CDR3 with reference TRBV7-3 and TRBJ2-7 gives the whole variable domain GAGVSQTPSNKVTEKGKYVELRCDPISGHTALYWYRQSLGQGPEFLIYFQGTGAADDSGLPNDRFFAVRPEGSVSTLKIQRTERGDSAVYLCASSLGSSGAYEQYFGPGTRLTVT.

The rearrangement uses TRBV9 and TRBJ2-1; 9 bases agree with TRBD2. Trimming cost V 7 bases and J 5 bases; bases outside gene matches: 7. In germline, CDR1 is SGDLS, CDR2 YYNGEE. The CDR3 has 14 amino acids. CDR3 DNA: TGTGCCAGCGGGCTAGCGGGGAAAAACAATGAGCAGTTCTTC. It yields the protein CASGLAGKNNEQFF.

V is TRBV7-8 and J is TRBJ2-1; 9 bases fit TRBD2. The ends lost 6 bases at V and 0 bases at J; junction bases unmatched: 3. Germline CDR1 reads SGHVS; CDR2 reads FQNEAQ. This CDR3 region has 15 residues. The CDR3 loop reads CASRGSGSSYNEQFF. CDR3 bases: TGTGCCAGCAGGGGTAGCGGGAGCTCCTACAATGAGCAGTTCTTC.

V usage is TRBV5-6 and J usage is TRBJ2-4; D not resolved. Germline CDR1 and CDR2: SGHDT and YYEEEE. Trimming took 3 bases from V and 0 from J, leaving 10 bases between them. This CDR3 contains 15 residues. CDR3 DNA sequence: TGTGCCAGCAGCTCGACGGATCTAGCCAAAAACATTCAGTACTTC. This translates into CASSSTDLAKNIQYF.

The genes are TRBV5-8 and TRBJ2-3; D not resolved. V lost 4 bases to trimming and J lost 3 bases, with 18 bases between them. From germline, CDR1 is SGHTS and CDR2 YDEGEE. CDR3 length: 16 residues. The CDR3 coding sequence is TGTGCCAGCAGCACCGGAAGGCTGACGAGGACAGATACGCAGTATTTT. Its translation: CASSTGRLTRTDTQYF.

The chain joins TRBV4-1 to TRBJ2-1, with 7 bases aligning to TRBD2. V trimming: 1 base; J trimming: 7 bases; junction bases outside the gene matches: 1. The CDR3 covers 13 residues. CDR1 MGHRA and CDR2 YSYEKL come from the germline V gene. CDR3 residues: CASSQVSGNEQFF. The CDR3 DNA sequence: TGCGCCAGCAGCCAAGTTAGCGGGAATGAGCAGTTCTTC.

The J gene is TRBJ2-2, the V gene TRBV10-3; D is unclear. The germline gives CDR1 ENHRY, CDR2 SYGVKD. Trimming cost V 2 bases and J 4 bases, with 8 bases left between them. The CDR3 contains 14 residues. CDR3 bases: TGTGCCATCAGTGAGGGGGAAGGCACCGGGGAGCTGTTTTTT. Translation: CAISEGEGTGELFF.

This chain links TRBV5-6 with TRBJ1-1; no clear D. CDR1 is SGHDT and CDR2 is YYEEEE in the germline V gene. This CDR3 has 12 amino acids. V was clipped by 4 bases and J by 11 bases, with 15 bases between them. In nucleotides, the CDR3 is TGTGCCAGCAGCGCGCAGTCGAGGAAGGCTTTCTTT. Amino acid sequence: CASSAQSRKAFF.

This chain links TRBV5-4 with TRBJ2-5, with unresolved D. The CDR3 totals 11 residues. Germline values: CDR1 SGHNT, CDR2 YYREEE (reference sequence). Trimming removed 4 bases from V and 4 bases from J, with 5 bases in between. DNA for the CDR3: TGTGCCAGCAGCCCTGGAGAGACCCAGTACTTC. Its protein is CASSPGETQYF.

CDR3 in DNA: TGTGCCAGTGGGCCCAGGGGACAAATGGGGGAAAAACTGTTTTTT. Residues: CASGPRGQMGEKLFF. The chain joins TRBV19 to TRBJ1-4; D perhaps matches TRBD1 (6 bases). Germline assignment: CDR1 LNHDA and CDR2 SQIVND (reference sequence). Trimming shortened V by 8 bases and J by 8 bases, and 21 bases separated the two germline ends. This CDR3 is 15 amino acids long. Together with reference TRBV19 and TRBJ1-4, the CDR3 gives the full variable domain: DGGITQSPKYLFRKEGQNVTLSCEQNLNHDAMYWYRQDPGQGLRLIYYSQIVNDFQKGDIAEGYSVSREKKESFPLTVTSAQKNPTAFYLCASGPRGQMGEKLFFGSGTQLSVL.

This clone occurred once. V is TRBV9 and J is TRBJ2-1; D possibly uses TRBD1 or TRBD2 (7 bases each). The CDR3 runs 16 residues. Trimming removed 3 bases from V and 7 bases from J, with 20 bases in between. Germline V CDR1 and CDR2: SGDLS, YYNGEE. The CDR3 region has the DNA TGTGCCAGCAGCGACAAGGGGGCGGGGAGGGGTAATGAGCAGTTCTTC. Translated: CASSDKGAGRGNEQFF.